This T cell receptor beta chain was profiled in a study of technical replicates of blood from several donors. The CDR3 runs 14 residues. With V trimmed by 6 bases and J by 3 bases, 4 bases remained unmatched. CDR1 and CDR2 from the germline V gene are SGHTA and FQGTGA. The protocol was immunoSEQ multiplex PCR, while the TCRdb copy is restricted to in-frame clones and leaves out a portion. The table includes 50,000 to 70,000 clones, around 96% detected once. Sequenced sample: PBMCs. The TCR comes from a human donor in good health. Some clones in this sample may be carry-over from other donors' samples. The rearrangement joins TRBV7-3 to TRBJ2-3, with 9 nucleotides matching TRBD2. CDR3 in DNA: TGTGCCAGCAGTTTAGCGGGAGCGACAGATACGCAGTATTTT. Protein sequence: CASSLAGATDTQYF.